This TCR beta chain comes out of a study of T cell repertoires in cytomegalovirus infection. In the study overall: Indicated by public TCR beta signatures were CMV infection and matching HLA type. Study outcomes and limitations: Across the ex vivo response, the dominant clonotypes were HLA-C-restricted CMV-specific TCR beta clonotypes. CMV carriers with the relevant HLA were identified by cumulative public TCR beta family frequency.

V lost 0 bases, J lost 3 bases, and 9 bases lay in between. Germline V gene lookup returns CDR1 SGHRS and CDR2 YFSETQ. This CDR3 contains 14 residues. Note on this clonotype: Its antigen remains unidentified.

TCRdb analysed the reads with MiXCR anew, one entry per CDR3 protein. The sample lists 200,000 to 300,000 distinct CDR3 sequences, 12% occurring once. The receptor comes from a human donor in good health (CMV status not recorded). Some clones in this sample may be carry-over from other donors' samples. This chain joins TRBV5-1 and TRBJ1-1; D is possibly TRBD1 (6 bases). Sequenced material: PBMCs. The chain's CDR3 is CASSLAGEYTEAFF. The CDR3 DNA reads as TGCGCCAGCAGCTTGGCAGGGGAGTACACTGAAGCTTTCTTT.